Reported below is one T cell receptor beta chain. Its matching antigen is unknown. The entry originates in a study of radiotherapy plus CTLA-4 blockade in lung cancer. Study-level points and caveats: Early shifts in blood T cell clones, with interferon-beta, reportedly predicted response best. Blood saw expansion of tumor-derived TCR clones after radiotherapy plus ipilimumab.

The V end was cut by 0 bases, the J end by 8 bases, with 10 bases between. CDR1 and CDR2 from the germline V gene are LNHNV and YYDKDF (reference sequence). The CDR3 spans 13 residues. Using immunoSEQ multiplex PCR, the repertoire was profiled, and TCRdb retains in-frame clones only, with some absent. This table has about 87,000 clones, more than 75% appearing once. The sequence was obtained from a human donor with non-small cell lung cancer that progressed on radiotherapy plus ipilimumab. Sequenced here: peripheral blood, sampled from a patient treated with radiotherapy plus ipilimumab. The rearrangement joins TRBV15 to TRBJ1-2; possibly TRBD1 for D (6 bases). The CDR3 loop is CATSRDSDRGYTF. The CDR3 nucleotides are TGTGCCACCAGCAGAGACTCGGACAGAGGCTACACCTTC.